A single sample gave rise to the 18 T cell receptor beta chains below, sequenced in a study of T cell repertoires in cytomegalovirus infection. TCRdb reprocessed the reads with MiXCR, giving one entry per CDR3 protein. The profile shows fewer than 350,000 distinct CDR3 sequences, around a tenth of them singletons. Sequenced: PBMCs. Receptors originate from a human donor in good health (CMV status not recorded). Some clones in this sample may be carry-over from other donors' samples.

The chain has TRBV28 and TRBJ1-5; no clear D. The CDR3 runs 13 residues. Germline assignment: CDR1 MDHEN and CDR2 SYDVKM. The V and J ends lost 6 bases and 4 bases respectively, with 10 bases between them. This CDR3 is CASSPLGNQPQHF. CDR3 nucleotide sequence: TGTGCCAGCAGCCCCCTTGGGAATCAGCCCCAGCATTTT. Full variable domain (remainder filled in from reference TRBV28 and TRBJ1-5): DVKVTQSSRYLVKRTGEKVFLECVQDMDHENMFWYRQDPGLGLRLIYFSYDVKMKEKGDIPEGYSVSREKKERFSLILESASTNQTSMYLCASSPLGNQPQHFGDGTRLSIL.

With regard to this clonotype: The junction differs from germline at one of its ends, possibly a read error. The chain joins TRBV6-8 to TRBJ2-7, with 10 bases that match TRBD1. Looked up from germline, CDR1 is MNHGY and CDR2 is SAAAGT. There are 14 residues in the CDR3. The CDR3 spells CATSPGQGLYEQYF. DNA for the CDR3: TGTGCCACCAGTCCGGGACAGGGGCTCTACGAGCAGTACTTC.

The chain has TRBV11-2 and TRBJ2-7; 7 bases agree with TRBD1. The CDR3 sequence is 17 residues long. The junction had 10 bases not matched to a gene; V was cut back by 2 bases and J by 0 bases. The germline gives CDR1 SGHAT, CDR2 FQNNGV. CDR3 sequence: CASSLNSWGQSSYEQYF. The CDR3 DNA follows: TGTGCCAGCAGCTTAAATTCTTGGGGACAGAGCTCCTACGAGCAGTACTTC. Supplemented by reference TRBV11-2 and TRBJ2-7, the full variable domain reads EAGVAQSPRYKIIEKRQSVAFWCNPISGHATLYWYQQILGQGPKLLIQFQNNGVVDDSQLPKDRFSAERLKGVDSTLKIQPAKLEDSAVYLCASSLNSWGQSSYEQYFGPGTRLTVT.

This clonotype was recorded a few times. The chain employs TRBV6-2 or TRBV6-3 and TRBJ2-5; TRBD2 is a possible D gene (6 bases). V was trimmed by 7 bases and J by 2 bases, leaving 8 bases between them. Germline V gene lookup returns CDR1 MNHEY and CDR2 SVGEGT. CDR3 length: 12 amino acids. The CDR3 sequence is CASTGRQETQYF. DNA for the CDR3: TGTGCCAGCACAGGGAGGCAAGAGACCCAGTACTTC.

This clonotype was detected many times. V gene TRBV6-1 combines with J gene TRBJ2-1; TRBD2 aligns across 9 bases. J gave up 6 bases and V 9 bases, and 12 bases lay outside the gene matches. The CDR3 spans 15 residues. The germline V gene has CDR1 MNHNS and CDR2 SASEGT. The CDR3 region has the DNA TGTGCCAGTGGGGAAAGGTCTAGCGGGACCAATGAGCAGTTCTTC. This sequence encodes CASGERSSGTNEQFF.

In its sample, this clonotype was seen many times. The chain couples TRBV4-1 to TRBJ1-1, with a tentative D call TRBD1 (6 bases). V lost 2 bases and J 0 bases, leaving 13 bases between the germline ends. The CDR3 loop spans 16 amino acids. The germline CDR1 and CDR2 sequences are MGHRA and YSYEKL. The CDR3 sequence: CASSQPEQGMNTEAFF. DNA of the CDR3: TGCGCCAGCAGCCAACCCGAACAGGGAATGAACACTGAAGCTTTCTTT.

This clonotype has a count of ten or more. The chain is built from TRBV7-2 and TRBJ1-2, with 9 bases lining up with TRBD1. This CDR3 is built from 13 residues. Germline V gene lookup returns CDR1 SGHTA and CDR2 FQGNSA. Trimming at V came to 5 bases and at J to 8 bases, leaving 6 bases not matched to a gene. CDR3 loop: CASSPRTGEGYTF. The CDR3 DNA reads as TGTGCCAGCAGCCCCCGGACAGGGGAAGGCTACACCTTC.

The chain joins TRBV12-3 or TRBV12-4 to TRBJ1-1; 7 nucleotides match TRBD1. There are 17 residues in the CDR3. The J segment lost 4 bases and the V segment lost 2 bases, leaving 13 bases of the junction unmatched. The CDR3 DNA follows: TGTGCCAGCAGTTTAAGAGGGGGCTGGGGATCGGGCACTGAAGCTTTCTTT. This codes for CASSLRGGWGSGTEAFF.

The chain links TRBV20-1 to TRBJ1-5, with D unclear. CDR1 is DFQATT and CDR2 is SNEGSKA in the germline V gene (reference sequence). The CDR3 contains 14 residues. V was shortened by 0 bases and J by 3 bases, with 9 bases between the two germline ends. CDR3 coding DNA: TGCAGTGCTAGAGATCGGGGAGTCAATCAGCCCCAGCATTTT. Amino acid sequence: CSARDRGVNQPQHF.

This clonotype has ten or more counts. The rearrangement uses TRBV7-9 and TRBJ2-7; D remains unclear. This CDR3 has 14 amino acids. Germline CDR1 is SEHNR and CDR2 is FQNEAQ (reference sequence). Deletions cut 3 bases from V and 2 bases from J, with 11 bases between. CDR3 sequence (DNA): TGTGCCAGCAGCTTCCCAGGAATCACCTACGAGCAGTACTTC. Residues: CASSFPGITYEQYF.

The chain couples TRBV10-3 to TRBJ2-5; 7 bases line up with TRBD1. V gave up 6 bases and J gave up 1 base; unmatched junction bases: 2. The CDR3 consists of 13 residues. Germline lookup yields CDR1 ENHRY and CDR2 SYGVKD. The CDR3 coding sequence is TGTGCCATCAGCCGGACAGGCCAAGAGACCCAGTACTTC. Protein product: CAISRTGQETQYF.

CDR3 region: CASSLDRGLYNEQFF. The CDR3 DNA sequence: TGTGCCAGCAGCTTAGACAGGGGTCTCTACAATGAGCAGTTCTTC. The chain has TRBV11-3 and TRBJ2-1; a possible D gene is TRBD1 (6 bases). Trimming pared 0 bases from V and 3 bases from J, leaving 9 bases between. CDR3 size: 15 residues. CDR1 and CDR2 (germline): SGHNT, YENEEA.

This clonotype was picked up many times. The rearrangement links TRBV7-2 to TRBJ2-2; TRBD2 aligns across 7 bases. The junction had 7 bases not matched to a gene; V was cut back by 5 bases and J by 1 base. The germline CDR1 and CDR2 sequences are SGHTA and FQGNSA. The CDR3 length is 16 residues. Here the CDR3 DNA reads TGTGCCAGCAGCCCCTGGGGGGGAGTGAACACCGGGGAGCTGTTTTTT. This codes for CASSPWGGVNTGELFF.

This clonotype turned up a few times. The chain has TRBV6-1 and TRBJ2-1; D possibly corresponds to TRBD2 (5 bases). This CDR3 region has 17 residues. Germline lookup yields CDR1 MNHNS and CDR2 SASEGT. V was shortened by 0 bases and J by 1 base, with 13 bases between the two germline ends. The CDR3 here is CASSEASGPGSYNEQFF. The CDR3 DNA reads as TGTGCCAGCAGTGAAGCCTCCGGGCCGGGGTCCTACAATGAGCAGTTCTTC.

This clonotype occurred many times. The CDR3 loop is CASSPLVGTEAFF. The CDR3 DNA reads as TGTGCCAGCAGCCCCCTTGTAGGCACTGAAGCTTTCTTT. The chain is built from TRBV7-2 and TRBJ1-1; D not certain. CDR3 size: 13 residues. Germline V gene lookup returns CDR1 SGHTA and CDR2 FQGNSA. The V end lost 5 bases, the J end lost 4 bases, and 11 bases lay between the germline ends.

Ten or more counts support this clonotype. The chain has TRBV5-6 and TRBJ1-2; weak D call: TRBD1 (6 bases). The CDR3 is made up of 13 amino acids. CDR1 is SGHDT and CDR2 is YYEEEE in the germline V gene. V lost 0 bases and J lost 7, with 10 bases in between. The CDR3 sequence: CASSLGGASGYTF. CDR3 nucleotide sequence: TGTGCCAGCAGCTTGGGGGGGGCGAGTGGCTACACCTTC.

In this sample, this clonotype turned up many times. The chain couples TRBV7-2 to TRBJ1-5, with 8 positions matching TRBD1. J lost 4 bases, V lost 5 bases, and 7 bases had no gene match. Germline V CDR1 and CDR2: SGHTA, FQGNSA. CDR3 length: 15 residues. The CDR3, as DNA: TGTGCCAGCAGCCCCCGACAGGGGTATAATCAGCCCCAGCATTTT. Translated: CASSPRQGYNQPQHF.

This clonotype has just a few counts. This rearrangement joins TRBV7-9 to TRBJ2-7; no definite D call. Germline CDR1 is SEHNR and CDR2 is FQNEAQ (reference sequence). With 6 bases removed from V and 1 base from J, the gap between germline ends came to 22 bases. This CDR3 has 17 residues. This CDR3 is CASSSGLLRGPSYEQYF. The CDR3 bases are TGTGCCAGCAGTTCCGGGTTGTTGCGAGGACCTTCCTACGAGCAGTACTTC.